A single TCR beta chain is shown here with its context. This CDR3 has 16 amino acids. The V end was cut by 0 bases, the J end by 1 base, with 10 bases between. Per germline, CDR1 SGHAT and CDR2 FQNNGV. Original data processing: Reference gene primer amplification yielded estimated nucleated cell counts. The assay was immunoSEQ multiplex PCR, and TCRdb's table has in-frame clones only and misses some. From that table come the V and J calls and clone size; the DNA was used to work out D and trimming. The table records over 85,000 clones, about 85% of them present only once. This sample was included in a study of blood T cell repertoires in COVID-19. Study in general: Sites in the United States, Italy and Spain provided acute and convalescent COVID-19 samples. PBMCs, B-cell-depleted T cells, or T cells provided the cDNA or gDNA that made up the material.

The receptor was derived from a man between 70 and 80 years old with acute or convalescent COVID-19. The rearrangement uses TRBV11-2 and TRBJ1-3; TRBD1 is a possible D gene (5 bases). Sequencing was performed on peripheral blood. The CDR3 spells CASSLDFRGSGNTIYF. As DNA, the CDR3 is TGTGCCAGCAGCTTAGATTTTAGGGGATCTGGAAACACCATATATTTT.